These 16 T cell receptor beta chains originate from one sample sequenced in a study of blood T cell repertoires in COVID-19. Here immunoSEQ multiplex PCR was the method, and the copy in TCRdb shows in-frame clones only, minus some. In the table there are some 68,000 clones, roughly 89% of which are singletons. Sequencing was performed on peripheral blood. Receptors were obtained from a man aged 45-65 years with active COVID-19.

The J gene is TRBJ1-2, the V gene TRBV5-1; no definite D call. Trimming pared 4 bases from V and 6 bases from J, leaving 10 bases between. The CDR3 length is 12 residues. Looked up from germline, CDR1 is SGHRS and CDR2 is YFSETQ. The CDR3 region is CASSVARDGYTF. The DNA of the CDR3 is TGCGCCAGCAGCGTCGCCCGCGATGGCTACACCTTC.

The J gene is TRBJ1-1, the V gene TRBV10-3, with 8 nucleotides matching TRBD1. Per the germline V gene, CDR1 is ENHRY and CDR2 is SYGVKD. V trimming: 5 bases; J trimming: 4 bases; junction bases outside the gene matches: 9. The CDR3 is 15 residues long. The CDR3 sequence is CAISQTGEGFTEAFF. In DNA form, the CDR3 reads TGTGCCATCAGTCAGACAGGGGAGGGATTCACTGAAGCTTTCTTT.

V gene TRBV5-8 combines with J gene TRBJ1-4; 9 bases are a match to TRBD1. The CDR3 spans 14 residues. Trimming cost V 5 bases and J 6 bases; bases outside gene matches: 5. Germline loops: CDR1 SGHTS, CDR2 YDEGEE. CDR3 coding DNA: TGTGCCAGCAGGATGACAGGGGGGGATGAAAAACTGTTTTTT. This codes for CASRMTGGDEKLFF.

V is TRBV7-9 and J is TRBJ1-6; D may be TRBD1 (5 bases). The germline V gene has CDR1 SEHNR and CDR2 FQNEAQ (reference sequence). The CDR3 is 16 residues long. Trimming cost V 1 base and J 7 bases, with 14 bases left between them. CDR3 in DNA: TGTGCCAGCAGCTTAGGAAAGGGGTTGGGGAATTCACCCCTCCACTTT. It codes for CASSLGKGLGNSPLHF. The full variable domain, its missing parts supplied by reference TRBV7-9 and TRBJ1-6, is DTGVSQNPRHKITKRGQNVTFRCDPISEHNRLYWYRQTLGQGPEFLTYFQNEAQLEKSRLLSDRFSAERPKGSFSTLEIQRTEQGDSAMYLCASSLGKGLGNSPLHFGNGTRLTVT.

The chain combines TRBV5-4 with TRBJ1-4, with TRBD1 matching 7 bases. Losses at the gene ends were 3 bases for V and 9 bases for J; bases not matched to a gene: 8. Germline CDR1 reads SGHNT; CDR2 reads YYREEE (reference sequence). The CDR3 length is 14 residues. The CDR3 sequence is CASSSGQREKKLFF. The CDR3 DNA reads TGTGCCAGCAGCTCGGGACAGAGAGAGAAAAAACTGTTTTTT.

CDR3 DNA sequence: TGTGCCAGTAGTAACAGGGGGCCCACCGGGGAGCTGTTTTTT. Amino acid sequence: CASSNRGPTGELFF. The rearrangement uses TRBV19 and TRBJ2-2; 9 bases line up with TRBD1. The germline gives CDR1 LNHDA, CDR2 SQIVND (reference sequence). The CDR3 is 14 amino acids. V shed 4 bases and J 4 bases; nucleotides not matched to a gene: 1.

The rearrangement links TRBV10-3 to TRBJ2-2, with 7 bases aligning to TRBD2. Germline assignment: CDR1 ENHRY and CDR2 SYGVKD. V lost 5 bases to trimming and J lost 5 bases; unmatched junction nucleotides: 2. This CDR3 is 13 amino acids long. In DNA, the CDR3 is TGTGCCATCAGTCCGGGGGGTACCGGGGAGCTGTTTTTT. It specifies CAISPGGTGELFF.

This clone is a singleton in its sample. The chain carries TRBV18 and TRBJ1-2; 9 bases map to TRBD1. The CDR3 length is 13 residues. In germline, CDR1 is KGHSH, CDR2 LQKENI. Trimming at V came to 2 bases and at J to 5 bases, leaving 0 bases not matched to a gene. The CDR3 reads CASSPDRGYGYTF. CDR3 nucleotide sequence: TGTGCCAGCTCACCAGACAGGGGGTATGGCTACACCTTC. The full variable domain, its missing parts supplied by reference TRBV18 and TRBJ1-2, is NAGVMQNPRHLVRRRGQEARLRCSPMKGHSHVYWYRQLPEEGLKFMVYLQKENIIDESGMPKERFSAEFPKEGPSILRIQQVVRGDSAAYFCASSPDRGYGYTFGSGTRLTVV.

The chain has TRBV7-2 and TRBJ2-7; 8 positions match TRBD2. Germline V CDR1 and CDR2: SGHTA, FQGNSA. This CDR3 region has 14 residues. After removal of 1 base from V and 6 bases from J, the junction contained 5 bases not matched to a gene. The CDR3 sequence: CASSLGAGGTEQYF. The DNA for the CDR3 is TGTGCCAGCAGCTTAGGCGCGGGGGGAACCGAGCAGTACTTC.

V usage is TRBV2 and J usage is TRBJ2-7, with D hard to call. This CDR3 region has 12 residues. Germline V gene data show CDR1 as SNHLY and CDR2 as FYNNEI. V lost 5 bases and J lost 4, with 9 bases in between. The DNA of the CDR3 is TGTGCCAGCAGTCCGTCTAGTTACGAGCAGTACTTC. Encoded protein: CASSPSSYEQYF.

The CDR3 DNA follows: TGTGCCAGCAGCCGAGGAACGGGGGGTACCACAGATACGCAGTATTTT. Protein sequence: CASSRGTGGTTDTQYF. The rearrangement uses TRBV3-1 (or the pseudogene TRBV3-2) and TRBJ2-3; 7 bases map to TRBD2. This CDR3 comprises 16 residues. V dropped 4 bases and J dropped 2; count of bases not matched to a gene: 9. The germline V gene encodes CDR1 LGHDT and CDR2 YNNKEL (reference sequence).

V is TRBV3-1 (or the pseudogene TRBV3-2) and J is TRBJ1-3, with a possible D match to TRBD1 (6 bases). CDR1 is LGHDT, CDR2 YNNKEL, per germline (reference sequence). The CDR3 loop spans 17 amino acids. The germline V and J ends were trimmed by 4 bases and 4 bases, with 20 bases remaining between them. The CDR3 coding sequence is TGTGCCAGCAGCCCCTGCCCGTACGGACAGACAGGAAACACCATATATTTT. Translation gives CASSPCPYGQTGNTIYF.

The V call is TRBV7-2, the J call TRBJ1-1, with a tentative D call TRBD1 (6 bases). Per the germline V gene, CDR1 is SGHTA and CDR2 is FQGNSA. The CDR3 totals 15 residues. V was clipped by 2 bases and J by 4 bases, with 14 bases between them. DNA of the CDR3: TGTGCCAGCAGCTTACTGGACAGTTTTGCCACTGAAGCTTTCTTT. Amino acids: CASSLLDSFATEAFF.

The chain joins TRBV6-5 to TRBJ2-1, with 9 bases that match TRBD2. The CDR3 covers 15 residues. In germline, CDR1 is MNHEY, CDR2 SVGAGI. V was clipped by 0 bases and J by 10 bases; unmatched bases: 7. The CDR3 bases are TGTGCCAGCAGTTACTCGAGAGCGGGGGGCCCAGAGCAGTTCTTC. As protein: CASSYSRAGGPEQFF.

This clone is a singleton in its sample. The V and J genes are TRBV10-2 and TRBJ1-5; TRBD1 matches 8 bases. V shed 2 bases, J shed 7 bases, and the junction held 4 bases outside the gene matches. The CDR3 covers 14 residues. Germline V lookup: CDR1 WSHSY, CDR2 SAAADI. The CDR3 nucleotides read TGCGCCAGCAGTGAGACGACAGGGGAGCAGCCCCAGCATTTT. It is translated as CASSETTGEQPQHF.

V usage is TRBV18 and J usage is TRBJ1-2; 7 positions agree with TRBD1. Germline V gene sequence: CDR1 KGHSH, CDR2 LQKENI. The CDR3 covers 14 residues. With V trimmed by 3 bases and J by 6 bases, 7 bases remained unmatched. This chain's CDR3 is CASSPSRGLDGYTF. The DNA for the CDR3 is TGTGCCAGCTCACCCAGCAGGGGGTTGGATGGCTACACCTTC.